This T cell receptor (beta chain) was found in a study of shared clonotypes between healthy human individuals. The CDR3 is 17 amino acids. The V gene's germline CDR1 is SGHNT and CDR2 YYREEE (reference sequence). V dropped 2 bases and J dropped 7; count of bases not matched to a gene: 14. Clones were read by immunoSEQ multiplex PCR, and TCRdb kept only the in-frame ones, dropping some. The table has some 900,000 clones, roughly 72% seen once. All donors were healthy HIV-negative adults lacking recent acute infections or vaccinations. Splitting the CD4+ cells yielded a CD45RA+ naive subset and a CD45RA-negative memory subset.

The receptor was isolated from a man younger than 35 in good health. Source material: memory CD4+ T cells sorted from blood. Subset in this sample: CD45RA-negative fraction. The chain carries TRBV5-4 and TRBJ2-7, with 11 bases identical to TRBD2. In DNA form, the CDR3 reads TGTGCCAGCAGCTTTGGGGCTAGCGGGGGGCCCGTCGGAGAGCAGTACTTC. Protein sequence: CASSFGASGGPVGEQYF.